This T cell receptor (beta chain) comes out of a study of T cell clonality in common variable immunodeficiency. About this clone itself: Its target is not known. The read comes to an end 3 residues before the CDR3 does, leaving the germline J gene to fill in the end.

Study observations and caveats: Reportedly, TCR beta sequences from common variable immunodeficiency showed fewer deletions and N-nucleotide insertions. The cause of increased CVID clonality remains unclear without subpopulation sequencing. Shared TCRbeta clones were fewer between CVID subjects than controls.

This CDR3 is 16 amino acids long. V dropped 5 bases and J dropped 7 bases, with 18 bases sitting between them. Looked up from germline, CDR1 is LNHDA and CDR2 is SQIVND (reference sequence). CVID subjects were some 15 female and 25 to 35 male, aged roughly 9 to 64. Sequenced by immunoSEQ multiplex PCR; TCRdb stores in-frame clones only, minus some. This sample carries 15,000 to 20,000 clones, none of them present only once. The chain recombines TRBV19 with TRBJ1-6, with TRBD1 as a possible D gene (6 bases). The receptor was isolated from a human donor with common variable immunodeficiency. The sequencing input was peripheral blood mononuclear cells. The CDR3: CASSPASGTRNSPLHF. The DNA read from the CDR3 is TGTGCCAGTAGTCCGGCCTCCGGGACAAGAAATTCACCC.